The sequence of this TCR beta chain was determined in a study of shared clonotypes between healthy human individuals. The study, taken as a whole, reports: Estimated clonotype richness was generally higher in naive than memory subsets.

Remarks on this clone: Its antigen is unidentified.

This CDR3 is built from 13 residues. Trimming stripped 1 base from V and 4 bases from J, with 10 bases between. The germline gives CDR1 GTSNPN, CDR2 SVGIG (reference sequence). Data came from immunoSEQ multiplex PCR; TCRdb stores just in-frame clones and leaves some out. The sample lists millions of clones; roughly 93% were seen once. This receptor was identified in a man between 18 and 29 years old in good health. Some clones in this sample may be carry-over from other donors' samples. The chain employs TRBV30 and TRBJ1-2, with D uncertain. The sequenced sample was naive CD4+ T cells from PBMCs. Subset denoted: CD45RA+ positively selected. The CDR3 here is CAWSEVSSYGYTF. The CDR3 coding sequence is TGTGCCTGGAGTGAAGTCAGCTCCTATGGCTACACCTTC. Full variable domain (missing parts from reference TRBV30 and TRBJ1-2): SQTIHQWPATLVQPVGSPLSLECTVEGTSNPNLYWYRQAAGRGLQLLFYSVGIGQISSEVPQNLSASRPQDRQFILSSKKLLLSDSGFYLCAWSEVSSYGYTFGSGTRLTVV.